Given below is one T cell receptor (beta chain) in context. Ages ranged from about 18 to 89 years, with residence in more than 20 US areas. Each participant's cohort was designated according to participant-reported clinical history. The data were taken from a study of blood T cell repertoires in COVID-19. The ends were cut back, 1 base at V and 4 bases at J, with 11 bases in the middle. Germline lookup yields CDR1 SGHTS and CDR2 YDEGEE. The CDR3 covers 14 residues. In the authors' workflow: Scientists estimated how many nucleated cells there were by amplifying reference gene primers. The protocol was immunoSEQ multiplex PCR, while the TCRdb copy is restricted to in-frame clones and leaves out a portion. That table gives V, J and clone size, and the DNA gave D and trimming. The data show a few hundred thousand clones, about 88% seen once.

Sample: PBMCs or T cells enriched from blood (not recorded which). The source of this sequence is a young woman who had recovered from COVID-19. The rearrangement uses TRBV5-8 and TRBJ1-1; no reliable D call. The CDR3 DNA is TGTGCCAGCAGCTTGTGGAGGTTGGCCACTGAAGCTTTCTTT. Protein: CASSLWRLATEAFF.